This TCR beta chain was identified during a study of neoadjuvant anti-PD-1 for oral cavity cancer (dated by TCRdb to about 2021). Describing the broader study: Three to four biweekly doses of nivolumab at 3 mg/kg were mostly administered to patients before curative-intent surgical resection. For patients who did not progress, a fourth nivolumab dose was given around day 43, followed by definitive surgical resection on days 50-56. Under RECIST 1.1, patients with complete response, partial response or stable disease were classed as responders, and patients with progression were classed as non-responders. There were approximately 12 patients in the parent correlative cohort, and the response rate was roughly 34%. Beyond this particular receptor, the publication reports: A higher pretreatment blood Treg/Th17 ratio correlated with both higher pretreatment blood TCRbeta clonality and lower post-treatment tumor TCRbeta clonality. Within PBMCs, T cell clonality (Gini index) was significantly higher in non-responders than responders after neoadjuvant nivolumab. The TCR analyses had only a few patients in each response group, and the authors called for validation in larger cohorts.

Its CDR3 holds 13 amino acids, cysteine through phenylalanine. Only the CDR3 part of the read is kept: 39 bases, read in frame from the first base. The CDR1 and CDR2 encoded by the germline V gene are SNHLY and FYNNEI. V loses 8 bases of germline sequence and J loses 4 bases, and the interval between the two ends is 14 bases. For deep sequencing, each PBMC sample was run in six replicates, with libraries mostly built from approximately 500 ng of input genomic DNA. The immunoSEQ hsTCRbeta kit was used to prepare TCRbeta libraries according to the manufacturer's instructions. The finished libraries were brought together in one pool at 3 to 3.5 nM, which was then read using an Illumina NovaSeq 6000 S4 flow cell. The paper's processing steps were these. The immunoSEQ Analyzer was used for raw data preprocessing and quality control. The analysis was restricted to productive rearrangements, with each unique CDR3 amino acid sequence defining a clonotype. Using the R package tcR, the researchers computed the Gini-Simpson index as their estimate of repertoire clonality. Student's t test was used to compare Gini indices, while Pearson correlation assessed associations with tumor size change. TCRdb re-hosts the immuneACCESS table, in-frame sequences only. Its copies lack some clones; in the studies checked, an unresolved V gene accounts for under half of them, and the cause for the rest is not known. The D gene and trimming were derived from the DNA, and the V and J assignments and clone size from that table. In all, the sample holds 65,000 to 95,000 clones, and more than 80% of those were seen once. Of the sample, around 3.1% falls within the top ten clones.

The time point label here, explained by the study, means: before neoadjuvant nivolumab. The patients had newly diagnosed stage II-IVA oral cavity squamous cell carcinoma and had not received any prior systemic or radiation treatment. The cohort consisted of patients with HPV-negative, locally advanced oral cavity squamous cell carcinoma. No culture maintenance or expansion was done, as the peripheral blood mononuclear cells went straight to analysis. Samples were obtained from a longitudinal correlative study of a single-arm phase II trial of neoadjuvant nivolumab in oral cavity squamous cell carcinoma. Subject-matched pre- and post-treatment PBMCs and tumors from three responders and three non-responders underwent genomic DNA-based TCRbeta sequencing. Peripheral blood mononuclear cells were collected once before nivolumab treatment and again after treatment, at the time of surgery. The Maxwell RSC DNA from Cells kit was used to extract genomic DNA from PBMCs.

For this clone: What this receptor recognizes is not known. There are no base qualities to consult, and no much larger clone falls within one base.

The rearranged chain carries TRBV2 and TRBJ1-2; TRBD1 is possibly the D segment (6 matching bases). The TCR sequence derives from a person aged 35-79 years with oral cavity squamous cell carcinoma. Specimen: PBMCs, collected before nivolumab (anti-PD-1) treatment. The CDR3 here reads CASGEAGAYGYTF. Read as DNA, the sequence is TGTGCCAGCGGAGAAGCAGGGGCCTATGGCTACACCTTC.